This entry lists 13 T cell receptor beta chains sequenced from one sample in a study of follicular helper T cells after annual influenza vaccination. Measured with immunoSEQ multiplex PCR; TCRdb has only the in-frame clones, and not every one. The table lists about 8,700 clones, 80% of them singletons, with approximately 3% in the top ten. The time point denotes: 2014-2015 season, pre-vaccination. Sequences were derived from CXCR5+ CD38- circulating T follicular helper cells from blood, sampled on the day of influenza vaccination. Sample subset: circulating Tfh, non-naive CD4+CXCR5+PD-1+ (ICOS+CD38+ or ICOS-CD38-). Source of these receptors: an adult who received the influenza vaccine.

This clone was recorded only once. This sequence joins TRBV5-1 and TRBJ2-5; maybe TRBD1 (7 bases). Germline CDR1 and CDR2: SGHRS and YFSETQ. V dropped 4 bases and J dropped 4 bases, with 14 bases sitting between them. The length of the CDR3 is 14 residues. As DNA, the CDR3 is TGCGCCAGCAGCGGAGGGGGCCTTAGAGAGACCCAGTACTTC. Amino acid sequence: CASSGGGLRETQYF.

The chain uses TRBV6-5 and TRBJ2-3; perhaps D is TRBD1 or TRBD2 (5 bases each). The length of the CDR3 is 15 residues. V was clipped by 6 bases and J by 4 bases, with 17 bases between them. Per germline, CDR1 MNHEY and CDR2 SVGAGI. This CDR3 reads CASRSTARGADTQYF. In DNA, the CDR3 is TGTGCCAGCAGATCGACAGCGAGGGGCGCAGATACGCAGTATTTT.

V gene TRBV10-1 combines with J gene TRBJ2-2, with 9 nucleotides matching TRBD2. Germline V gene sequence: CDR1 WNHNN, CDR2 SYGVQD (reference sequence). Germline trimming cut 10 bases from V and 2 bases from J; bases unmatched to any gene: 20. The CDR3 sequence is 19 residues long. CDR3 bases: TGCGCCAAAAGTGGGGGACTAGCCTTTCCCATCCGAAACACCGGGGAGCTGTTTTTT. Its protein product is CAKSGGLAFPIRNTGELFF.

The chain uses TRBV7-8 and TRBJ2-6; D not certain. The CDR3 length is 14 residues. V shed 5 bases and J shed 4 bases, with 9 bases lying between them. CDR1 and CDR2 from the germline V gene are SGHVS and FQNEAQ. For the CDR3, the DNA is TGTGCCAGCAGCCCAGGTACCGGGGCCAACGTCCTGACTTTC. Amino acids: CASSPGTGANVLTF.

The CDR3 nucleotides are TGTGCCTGGAGCAAGGGTTTCGGTGAAAAACTGTTTTTT. It encodes CAWSKGFGEKLFF. The chain links TRBV30 to TRBJ1-4, with D unclear. The V end was cut by 3 bases, the J end by 7 bases, with 12 bases between. CDR1 and CDR2 (germline): GTSNPN, SVGIG (reference sequence). The CDR3 contains 13 residues.

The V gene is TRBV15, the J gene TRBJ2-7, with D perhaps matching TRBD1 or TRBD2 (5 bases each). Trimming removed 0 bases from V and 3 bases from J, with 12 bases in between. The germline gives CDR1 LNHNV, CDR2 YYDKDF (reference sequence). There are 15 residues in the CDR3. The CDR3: CATSRDLLGRYEQYF. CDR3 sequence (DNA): TGTGCCACCAGCAGAGATCTCCTGGGACGCTACGAGCAGTACTTC. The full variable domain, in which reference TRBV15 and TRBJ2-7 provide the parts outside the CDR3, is DAMVIQNPRYQVTQFGKPVTLSCSQTLNHNVMYWYQQKSSQAPKLLFHYYDKDFNNEADTPDNFQSRRPNTSFCFLDIRSPGLGDTAMYLCATSRDLLGRYEQYFGPGTRLTVT.

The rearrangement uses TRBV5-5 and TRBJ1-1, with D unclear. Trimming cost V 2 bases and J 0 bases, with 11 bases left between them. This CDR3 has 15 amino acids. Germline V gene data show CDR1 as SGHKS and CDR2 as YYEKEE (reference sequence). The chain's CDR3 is CASSFRTDMNTEAFF. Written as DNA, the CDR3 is TGTGCCAGCAGCTTCCGGACCGATATGAACACTGAAGCTTTCTTT.

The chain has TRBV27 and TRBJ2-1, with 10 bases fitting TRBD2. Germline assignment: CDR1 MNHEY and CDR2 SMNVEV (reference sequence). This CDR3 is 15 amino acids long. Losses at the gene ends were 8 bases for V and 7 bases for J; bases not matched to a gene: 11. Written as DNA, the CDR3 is TGTGCCAGCCGACCCAGCGGGAGGGTTGTAAATGAGCAGTTCTTC. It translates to CASRPSGRVVNEQFF.

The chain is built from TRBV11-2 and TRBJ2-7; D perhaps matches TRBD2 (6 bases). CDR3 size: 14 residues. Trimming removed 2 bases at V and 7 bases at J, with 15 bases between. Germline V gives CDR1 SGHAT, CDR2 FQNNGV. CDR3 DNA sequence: TGTGCCAGCAGCTTAAAACTCGGGGGTACGGAGCAGTACTTC. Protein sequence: CASSLKLGGTEQYF.

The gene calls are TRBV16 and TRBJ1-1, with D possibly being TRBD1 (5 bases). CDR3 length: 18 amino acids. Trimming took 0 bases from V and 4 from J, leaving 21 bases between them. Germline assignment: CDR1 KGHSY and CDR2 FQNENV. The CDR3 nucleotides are TGTGCCAGCAGCCAATCGACGGGTTGGGGTTACAGGAGCACTGAAGCTTTCTTT. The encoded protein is CASSQSTGWGYRSTEAFF.

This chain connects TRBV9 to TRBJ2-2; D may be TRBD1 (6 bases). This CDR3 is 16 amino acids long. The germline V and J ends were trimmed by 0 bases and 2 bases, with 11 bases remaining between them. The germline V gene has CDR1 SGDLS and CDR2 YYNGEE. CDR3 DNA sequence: TGTGCCAGCAGCGTAGGGGGGCGCCTAAACACCGGGGAGCTGTTTTTT. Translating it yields CASSVGGRLNTGELFF.

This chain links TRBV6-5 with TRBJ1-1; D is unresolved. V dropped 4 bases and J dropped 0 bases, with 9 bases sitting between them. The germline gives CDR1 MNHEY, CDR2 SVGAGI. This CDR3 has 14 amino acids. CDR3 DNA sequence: TGTGCCAGCAGTTGGGGATTACTGAACACTGAAGCTTTCTTT. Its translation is CASSWGLLNTEAFF.

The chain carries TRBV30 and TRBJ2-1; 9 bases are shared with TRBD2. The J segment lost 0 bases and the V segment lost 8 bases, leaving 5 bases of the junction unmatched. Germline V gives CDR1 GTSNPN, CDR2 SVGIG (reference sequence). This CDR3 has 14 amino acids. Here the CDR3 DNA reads TGTGCCCTCTTTAGCGGGAGCTCCTACAATGAGCAGTTCTTC. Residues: CALFSGSSYNEQFF.